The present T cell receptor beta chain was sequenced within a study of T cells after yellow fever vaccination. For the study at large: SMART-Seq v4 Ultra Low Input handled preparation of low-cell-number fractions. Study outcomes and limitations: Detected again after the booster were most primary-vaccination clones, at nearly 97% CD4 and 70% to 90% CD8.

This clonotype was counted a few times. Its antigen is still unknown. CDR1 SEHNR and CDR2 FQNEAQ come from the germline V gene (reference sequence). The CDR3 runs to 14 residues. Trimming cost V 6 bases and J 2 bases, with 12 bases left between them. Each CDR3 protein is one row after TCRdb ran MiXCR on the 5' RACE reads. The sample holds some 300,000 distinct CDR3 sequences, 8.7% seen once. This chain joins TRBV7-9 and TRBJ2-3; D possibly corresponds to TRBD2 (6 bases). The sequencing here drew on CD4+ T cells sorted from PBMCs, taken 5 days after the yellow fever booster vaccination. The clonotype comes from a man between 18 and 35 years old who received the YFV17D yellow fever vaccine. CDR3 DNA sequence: TGTGCCAGCAGAGTTGGGGGGAACACAGATACGCAGTATTTT. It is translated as CASRVGGNTDTQYF.